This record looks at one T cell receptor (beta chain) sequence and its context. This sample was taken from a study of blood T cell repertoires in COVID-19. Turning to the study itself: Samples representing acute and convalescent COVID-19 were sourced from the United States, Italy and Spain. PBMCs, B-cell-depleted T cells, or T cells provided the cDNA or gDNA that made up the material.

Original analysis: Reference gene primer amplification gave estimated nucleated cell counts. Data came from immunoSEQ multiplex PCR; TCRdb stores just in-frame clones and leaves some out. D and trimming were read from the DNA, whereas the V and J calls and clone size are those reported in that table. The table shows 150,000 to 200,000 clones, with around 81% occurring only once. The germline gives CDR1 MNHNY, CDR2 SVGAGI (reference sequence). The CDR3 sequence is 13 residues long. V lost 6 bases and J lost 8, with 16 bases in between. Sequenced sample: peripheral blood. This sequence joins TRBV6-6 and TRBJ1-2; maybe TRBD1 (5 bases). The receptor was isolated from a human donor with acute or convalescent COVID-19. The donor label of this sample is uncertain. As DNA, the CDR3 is TGTGCCAGCAGCCTTGGGACTCAGGGAGGCTACACCTTC. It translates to CASSLGTQGGYTF.